Only one count was recorded for the clone carrying this TCR beta chain. This specimen belongs to a study of blood T cell repertoires in COVID-19. The germline gives CDR1 SGHRS, CDR2 YFSETQ. This CDR3 has 17 amino acids. After removal of 2 bases from V and 0 bases from J, the junction contained 6 bases not matched to a gene. The assay was immunoSEQ multiplex PCR, and TCRdb's table has in-frame clones only and misses some. In the table there are more than 200,000 clones, roughly 90% of which are singletons. Sequencing was done on a sample of PBMCs or T cells enriched from blood (not recorded which). The receptor was isolated from a woman aged 25 to 39 who had recovered from COVID-19. The V call is TRBV5-1, the J call TRBJ2-3; 10 positions agree with TRBD2. CDR3 DNA sequence: TGCGCCAGCAGCTTAACTAGCGGGACTTCTAGCACAGATACGCAGTATTTT. The encoded protein is CASSLTSGTSSTDTQYF.